Below, 8 T cell receptor beta chains from the same sample are listed, as sequenced in a study of vaccination and CD4 T cells after COVID-19. The antigens for these receptors are not known. The Oncomine TCR Beta short-read assay sequenced DNA from cultured CD4+ T cells. TCRdb re-analysed the PCR reads in MiXCR, keeping a single row per CDR3 protein. The sample lists 8,000 or so distinct CDR3 sequences, 55% occurring once. As for treatment: approximately 9-day PBMC culture with coronavirus spike peptide pools or control peptides (ViraFEST assay). The sample taken for sequencing was CD4+ T cells from blood, cultured in vitro. Receptor source: a human donor who had recovered from COVID-19.

The sample holds one count of this clonotype. V usage is TRBV30 and J usage is TRBJ1-3; D unresolved. This CDR3 has 11 residues. The V end lost 4 bases, the J end lost 8 bases, and 9 bases lay between the germline ends. CDR1 is GTSNPN and CDR2 is SVGIG in the germline V gene (reference sequence). In DNA, the CDR3 is TGTGCCTGGACCTTAAGCGACACCATATATTTT. It encodes CAWTLSDTIYF. Looking up the rest from reference TRBV30 and TRBJ1-3 gives the full variable domain: SQTIHQWPATLVQPVGSPLSLECTVEGTSNPNLYWYRQAAGRGLQLLFYSVGIGQISSEVPQNLSASRPQDRQFILSSKKLLLSDSGFYLCAWTLSDTIYFGEGSWLTVV.

This sequence joins TRBV7-9 and TRBJ1-1, with 12 nucleotides matching TRBD1. From germline, CDR1 is SEHNR and CDR2 FQNEAQ (reference sequence). The CDR3 runs 18 residues. With 6 bases clipped from V and 4 bases from J, the junction kept 15 bases outside the gene matches. The CDR3 region is CASSPGTGGSPGGTEAFF. CDR3 DNA sequence: TGTGCCAGCAGTCCAGGGACAGGGGGCTCCCCTGGCGGCACTGAAGCTTTCTTT. The variable domain in full, with the rest retrieved from reference TRBV7-9 and TRBJ1-1, is DTGVSQNPRHKITKRGQNVTFRCDPISEHNRLYWYRQTLGQGPEFLTYFQNEAQLEKSRLLSDRFSAERPKGSFSTLEIQRTEQGDSAMYLCASSPGTGGSPGGTEAFFGQGTRLTVV.

The chain links TRBV20-1 to TRBJ2-1, with D possibly being TRBD1 (6 bases). Germline assignment: CDR1 DFQATT and CDR2 SNEGSKA (reference sequence). With 1 base removed from V and 12 bases from J, the gap between germline ends came to 10 bases. The CDR3 is made up of 11 amino acids. As DNA, the CDR3 is TGCAGTGCTAGAGCCGCAGGGGTGCAGTTCTTC. Translating it yields CSARAAGVQFF.

The chain links TRBV10-3 to TRBJ1-2, with no clear D. V was trimmed by 1 base and J by 0 bases, leaving 9 bases between them. Germline CDR1 reads ENHRY; CDR2 reads SYGVKD. CDR3 size: 15 residues. CDR3 sequence (DNA): TGTGCCATCAGTGAGTACCTTGGATCTAACTATGGCTACACCTTC. This gives the protein CAISEYLGSNYGYTF.

This clonotype was found a few times. The chain employs TRBV30 and TRBJ1-1; no reliable D call. The CDR3 consists of 11 residues. With 5 bases removed from V and 1 base from J, the gap between germline ends came to 5 bases. CDR1 is GTSNPN, CDR2 SVGIG, per germline (reference sequence). CDR3 sequence (DNA): TGTGCCTGGGCCACGAACACTGAAGCTTTCTTT. Residues: CAWATNTEAFF. Filled out from reference TRBV30 and TRBJ1-1, the complete variable domain reads SQTIHQWPATLVQPVGSPLSLECTVEGTSNPNLYWYRQAAGRGLQLLFYSVGIGQISSEVPQNLSASRPQDRQFILSSKKLLLSDSGFYLCAWATNTEAFFGQGTRLTVV.

The chain couples TRBV2 to TRBJ1-5; 7 nucleotides align to TRBD1. J lost 3 bases, V lost 8 bases, and 4 bases had no gene match. Germline V lookup: CDR1 SNHLY, CDR2 FYNNEI. The CDR3 runs 13 residues. CDR3 DNA: TGTGCCAGCGTACAGGGGCTCAATCAGCCCCAGCATTTT. Protein sequence: CASVQGLNQPQHF.

The V call is TRBV19, the J call TRBJ1-1; 7 nucleotides line up with TRBD1. The CDR3 runs to 16 residues. The germline gives CDR1 LNHDA, CDR2 SQIVND (reference sequence). With V trimmed by 0 bases and J by 3 bases, 7 bases remained unmatched. The CDR3 loop is CASSIDHDRAYTEAFF. The CDR3 DNA reads as TGTGCCAGTAGTATAGACCACGACAGGGCCTACACTGAAGCTTTCTTT. The whole variable domain, filled in from reference TRBV19 and TRBJ1-1, reads DGGITQSPKYLFRKEGQNVTLSCEQNLNHDAMYWYRQDPGQGLRLIYYSQIVNDFQKGDIAEGYSVSREKKESFPLTVTSAQKNPTAFYLCASSIDHDRAYTEAFFGQGTRLTVV.

The chain carries TRBV30 and TRBJ1-5; D remains unclear. Per germline, CDR1 GTSNPN and CDR2 SVGIG (reference sequence). The length of the CDR3 is 14 residues. The ends were cut back, 5 bases at V and 0 bases at J, with 11 bases in the middle. This chain's CDR3 is CAWAQRYSNQPQHF. The CDR3 nucleotides are TGTGCCTGGGCCCAGCGATATAGCAATCAGCCCCAGCATTTT.